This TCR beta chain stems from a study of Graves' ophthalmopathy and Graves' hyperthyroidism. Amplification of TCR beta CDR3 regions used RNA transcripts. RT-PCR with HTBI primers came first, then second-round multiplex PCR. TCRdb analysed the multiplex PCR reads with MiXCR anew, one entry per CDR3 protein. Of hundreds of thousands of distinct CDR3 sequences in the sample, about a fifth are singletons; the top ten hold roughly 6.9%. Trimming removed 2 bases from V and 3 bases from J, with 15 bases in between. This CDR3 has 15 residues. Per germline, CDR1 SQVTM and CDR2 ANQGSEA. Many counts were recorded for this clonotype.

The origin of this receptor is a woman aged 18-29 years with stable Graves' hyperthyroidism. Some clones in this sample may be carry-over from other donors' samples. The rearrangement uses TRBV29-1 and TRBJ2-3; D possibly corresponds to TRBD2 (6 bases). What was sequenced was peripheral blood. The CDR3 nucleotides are TGCAGCGTTGAACGTGCGGGACCCCCGACAGATACGCAGTATTTT. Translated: CSVERAGPPTDTQYF.